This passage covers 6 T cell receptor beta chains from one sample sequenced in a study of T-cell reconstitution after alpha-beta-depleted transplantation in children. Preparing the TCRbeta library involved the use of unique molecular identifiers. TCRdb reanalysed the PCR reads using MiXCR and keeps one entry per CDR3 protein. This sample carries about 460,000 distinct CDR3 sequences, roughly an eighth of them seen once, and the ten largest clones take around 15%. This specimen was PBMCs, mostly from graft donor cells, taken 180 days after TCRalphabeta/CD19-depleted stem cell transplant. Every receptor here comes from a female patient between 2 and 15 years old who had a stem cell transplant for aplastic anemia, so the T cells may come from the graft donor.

CDR3 sequence (DNA): TGCGCCAGCAGCTTGGCCGCGGCAGTCGCGAACACCGGGGAGCTGTTTTTT. Translation: CASSLAAAVANTGELFF. The V and J genes are TRBV5-1 and TRBJ2-2, with D unclear. V was shortened by 0 bases and J by 0 bases, with 12 bases between the two germline ends. The CDR3 loop spans 17 amino acids. Looked up from germline, CDR1 is SGHRS and CDR2 is YFSETQ.

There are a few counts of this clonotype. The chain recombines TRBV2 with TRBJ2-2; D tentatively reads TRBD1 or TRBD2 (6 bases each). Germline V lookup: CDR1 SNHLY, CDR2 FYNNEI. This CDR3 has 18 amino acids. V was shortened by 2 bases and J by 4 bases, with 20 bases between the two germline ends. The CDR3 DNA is TGTGCCAGCAGTGAACAGGGGTTCGGGGGATCGGCCACCGGGGAGCTGTTTTTT. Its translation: CASSEQGFGGSATGELFF.

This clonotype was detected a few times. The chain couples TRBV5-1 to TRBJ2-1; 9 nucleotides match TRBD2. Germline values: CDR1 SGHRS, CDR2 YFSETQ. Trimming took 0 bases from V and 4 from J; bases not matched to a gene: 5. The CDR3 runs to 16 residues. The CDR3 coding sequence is TGCGCCAGCAGCTTGGGGGCTAGCGGGGTGTACAATGAGCAGTTCTTC. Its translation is CASSLGASGVYNEQFF.

The CDR3: CASNWTSGQETQYF. DNA of the CDR3: TGTGCCAGCAACTGGACTAGCGGCCAAGAGACCCAGTACTTC. This rearrangement joins TRBV21-1 to TRBJ2-5; the table's D call, TRBD2, has no DNA check behind it. TRBV21-1 is an annotated pseudogene. This CDR3 contains 14 residues.

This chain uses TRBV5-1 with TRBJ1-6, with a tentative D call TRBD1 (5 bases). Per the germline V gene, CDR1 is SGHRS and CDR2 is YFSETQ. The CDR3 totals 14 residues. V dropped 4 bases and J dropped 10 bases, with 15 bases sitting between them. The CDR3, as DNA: TGCGCCAGCAGCACGAGGGACGGGGGATCACCCCTCCACTTT. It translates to CASSTRDGGSPLHF. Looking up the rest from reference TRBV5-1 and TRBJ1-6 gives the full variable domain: KAGVTQTPRYLIKTRGQQVTLSCSPISGHRSVSWYQQTPGQGLQFLFEYFSETQRNKGNFPGRFSGRQFSNSRSEMNVSTLELGDSALYLCASSTRDGGSPLHFGNGTRLTVT.

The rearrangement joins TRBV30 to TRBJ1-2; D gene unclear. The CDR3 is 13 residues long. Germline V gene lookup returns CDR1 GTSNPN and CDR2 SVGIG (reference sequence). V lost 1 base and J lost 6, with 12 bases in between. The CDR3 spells CAWSATARDGYTF. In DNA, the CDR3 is TGTGCCTGGAGTGCCACAGCGAGAGATGGCTACACCTTC.